These T cell receptor beta chains were read from a single sample in a study of T cells in Graves' hyperthyroidism and ophthalmopathy. TCRdb reanalysed the multiplex PCR reads using MiXCR and keeps one entry per CDR3 protein. The data show approximately 330,000 distinct CDR3 sequences, with 12% to 15% seen just once and 30% to 40% held by the top ten. Sequenced sample: blood. The receptor set was obtained from a woman aged 35 to 49 with Graves' ophthalmopathy. Both conserved end residues are part of each CDR3. A D gene is named only where the DNA matches it firmly. Rows may omit the clone size; those that give it use once, few, many or a size class.

V gene	clone size	J gene	D gene	CDR3 DNA	CDR3 protein
TRBV5-6	.	TRBJ1-1	.	TGTGCCAGCAGCTCTAGAGAAAGGGGCGCTGAAGCTTTCTTT	CASSSRERGAEAFF
TRBV9	.	TRBJ2-1	TRBD2	TGTGCCAGCAGCGTAGCGGGAGGGCGGGGTGAGCAGTTCTTC	CASSVAGGRGEQFF
TRBV3-1	many	TRBJ2-3	.	TGTGCCAGCAGCCAAGGCCCTAGCACAGATACGCAGTATTTT	CASSQGPSTDTQYF
TRBV12-3/TRBV12-4	many	TRBJ1-5	.	TGTGCCAGCAGTTTAGCGCAGGCAACGAATCAGCCCCAGCATTTT	CASSLAQATNQPQHF
TRBV7-8	many	TRBJ1-4	TRBD1	TGTGCCAGCAGCTGGGGGACAGGGGATGAAAAACTGTTTTTT	CASSWGTGDEKLFF
TRBV20-1	many	TRBJ2-3	TRBD1	TGCAGTGCGGAACAGGGGGAGAGGTTCTCAGATACGCAGTATTTT	CSAEQGERFSDTQYF
TRBV4-1	.	TRBJ2-2	.	TGCGCCAGCAGCCATGACAAGGACGGTTCAAACACCGGGGAGCTGTTTTTT	CASSHDKDGSNTGELFF
TRBV12-3/TRBV12-4	.	TRBJ2-2	.	TGTGCCAGCAGATCGAGCAGGGGATTTACCGGGGAGCTGTTTTTT	CASRSSRGFTGELFF
TRBV2	many	TRBJ1-5	TRBD1	TGTGCCAGCAAGAGGGGGCCGAATCAGCCCCAGCATTTT	CASKRGPNQPQHF
TRBV11-2	.	TRBJ2-3	.	TGTGCCAGCAGCTTAGCTGGGACGACGGGCACAGATACGCAGTATTTT	CASSLAGTTGTDTQYF
TRBV4-2	few	TRBJ2-3	TRBD2	TGTGCCAGCAGCCCCGGAGCGGGGTCGGATACGCAGTATTTT	CASSPGAGSDTQYF
TRBV27	many	TRBJ2-1	.	TGTGCCAGCAGTTTAAGCAGGGCCCATGAGCAGTTCTTC	CASSLSRAHEQFF
TRBV18	few	TRBJ2-7	.	TGTGCCAGCTCACCACCGGAGGACAGATCCTACGAGCAGTACTTC	CASSPPEDRSYEQYF
TRBV5-1	.	TRBJ2-5	.	TGCGCCAGCAGCTTGTCCTGGACAAACCCTGAGACCCAGTACTTC	CASSLSWTNPETQYF
TRBV6-5	few	TRBJ1-4	.	TGTGCCAGCAGTTACTCGATGCAGGCCTCTAATGAAAAACTGTTTTTT	CASSYSMQASNEKLFF
TRBV3-1	.	TRBJ2-3	.	TGTGCCAGCAGCAACCAGGGGGGCCCCACAGATACGCAGTATTTT	CASSNQGGPTDTQYF
TRBV3-1	.	TRBJ2-4	TRBD1	TGTGCCAGCAGCCACGGCCCGGGACAGGGTCCCAACATTCAGTACTTC	CASSHGPGQGPNIQYF
TRBV5-6	.	TRBJ2-1	TRBD2	TGTGCCAGCAGCTACCCCCCACTAGCGGCCAACAATGAGCAGTTCTTC	CASSYPPLAANNEQFF
TRBV12-3/TRBV12-4	many	TRBJ2-2	TRBD2	TGTGCCAGCACTAGCGGGAGAAGTGACACCGGGGAGCTGTTTTTT	CASTSGRSDTGELFF
TRBV7-9	many	TRBJ1-1	.	TGTGCCAGCAGCTTCATCACTGAAGCTTTCTTT	CASSFITEAFF
TRBV5-1	.	TRBJ2-1	TRBD1	TGCGCCAGCAAAATATCGGAGACAGGGGGCACTGAGCAGTTCTTC	CASKISETGGTEQFF
TRBV10-3	many	TRBJ1-5	TRBD1	TGTGCCATCAGTGAGACAGGGGGCTATGATCAGCCCCAGCATTTT	CAISETGGYDQPQHF
TRBV11-2	many	TRBJ1-2	.	TGTGCCAGCAGCCCTGGAAGGAGAGGGTATGGCTACACCTTC	CASSPGRRGYGYTF
TRBV6-5	few	TRBJ2-1	TRBD1	TGTGCCAGCAGTTACGGGACAGGGGGGTACTCCTACAATGAGCAGTTCTTC	CASSYGTGGYSYNEQFF
TRBV6-1	many	TRBJ2-1	.	TGTGCCAGCAGTGAGAGGTACAATGAGCAGTTCTTC	CASSERYNEQFF
TRBV12-3/TRBV12-4	many	TRBJ2-2	TRBD2	TGTGCCAGCAGTTTATATTTGCGGGAGGGCACCGGGGAGCTGTTTTTT	CASSLYLREGTGELFF
TRBV6-1	.	TRBJ1-5	.	TGTGCCAGCCGGGGGACGGTTAGCAATCAGCCCCAGCATTTT	CASRGTVSNQPQHF
TRBV12-5	many	TRBJ2-5	TRBD1	TGTGCTAGCGCTAGGGACAGAGAGACCCAGTACTTC	CASARDRETQYF
TRBV20-1	few	TRBJ1-5	.	TGCAGTGCTAGCAACCCACCGGGGCAGCCCCAGCATTTT	CSASNPPGQPQHF
TRBV19	few	TRBJ2-5	TRBD1	TGTGCCAGTAGTATAATGGGGACAGGGTTCCAAGAGACCCAGTACTTC	CASSIMGTGFQETQYF
TRBV7-2	many	TRBJ2-1	.	TGTGCCAGCAGCTTAGGTAATCGGGCGGGGCAGAGGAATGAGCAGTTCTTC	CASSLGNRAGQRNEQFF
TRBV11-2	many	TRBJ1-2	.	TGTGCCAGCAGCTCGATGGCGGGGGAGAATTATGGCTACACCTTC	CASSSMAGENYGYTF
TRBV12-3/TRBV12-4	many	TRBJ2-1	.	TGTGCCAGCACCATAAGGGGGGGGCCCTACAATGAGCAGTTCTTC	CASTIRGGPYNEQFF
TRBV9	few	TRBJ2-2	.	TGTGCCAGCAACTCGGGCCTAGGAGCCGGGGAGCTGTTTTTT	CASNSGLGAGELFF
TRBV4-1	many	TRBJ1-1	.	TGCGCCAGCAGCCAAGTTTTGAACACTGAAGCTTTCTTT	CASSQVLNTEAFF
TRBV14	few	TRBJ1-6	.	TGTGCCAGCAGCCAAGTATTAGGGGTCCGGGGATCACCCCTCCACTTT	CASSQVLGVRGSPLHF
TRBV10-1	.	TRBJ2-5	.	TGCGCCAGCAGTGAGAGAACCCAAGAGACCCAGTACTTC	CASSERTQETQYF
TRBV6-1	.	TRBJ2-7	.	TGTGCCAGCAGTGAAGCCGCGATAGCGGTGGGCTACGAGCAGTACTTC	CASSEAAIAVGYEQYF
TRBV7-2	many	TRBJ2-7	.	TGTGCCAGCAGCTTATTTGGTGTCAGGGAATACGAGCAGTACTTC	CASSLFGVREYEQYF
TRBV11-3	.	TRBJ1-1	TRBD1	TGTGCCAGCAGCGAACAGGGGGCGCTTGGCACTGAAGCTTTCTTT	CASSEQGALGTEAFF
TRBV12-3/TRBV12-4	many	TRBJ2-2	.	TGTGCCAGCAGTTTTCTATTGTCGGGGCGGACCGGGGAGCTGTTTTTT	CASSFLLSGRTGELFF
TRBV9	.	TRBJ2-1	.	TGTGCCAGCAGCGTAGGGGCAGGATCCTACAATGAGCAGTTCTTC	CASSVGAGSYNEQFF
TRBV5-6	many	TRBJ1-6	.	TGTGCCAGCGAAAGACGAGGGGTAGGGCTAAATTCACCCCTCCACTTT	CASERRGVGLNSPLHF
TRBV27	many	TRBJ2-2	.	TGTGCCAGCAGTCCCCGGGACAAGAACACCGGGGAGCTGTTTTTT	CASSPRDKNTGELFF
TRBV12-3/TRBV12-4	many	TRBJ2-5	.	TGTGCCAGCAGTTTACGGAGAGGGGATCGTCAGACCCAGTACTTC	CASSLRRGDRQTQYF
TRBV11-2	many	TRBJ2-1	.	TGTGCCAGCAGCTTAAGATCGAGCGGGTACTACAATGAGCAGTTCTTC	CASSLRSSGYYNEQFF
TRBV28	many	TRBJ1-1	.	TGTGCCAGCGCCCGGCGAGAAGCTTTCTTT	CASARREAFF
TRBV7-8	many	TRBJ2-3	TRBD1	TGTGCCAGCAGCTTACCGACAGGGATGTCGGATACGCAGTATTTT	CASSLPTGMSDTQYF
TRBV5-4	.	TRBJ2-7	.	TGTGCCAGCAGCTTGGGGGGCGCGGTCTACGAGCAGTACTTC	CASSLGGAVYEQYF
TRBV11-2	many	TRBJ1-1	.	TGTGCCAGCAGCTTAGATCTAACGGTCAGGGAAGCTTTCTTT	CASSLDLTVREAFF
TRBV29-1	many	TRBJ2-3	.	TGCAGCGTTGAAGATCGGGCAGGGTGGGGTGGCACAGATACGCAGTATTTT	CSVEDRAGWGGTDTQYF
TRBV6-1	many	TRBJ1-1	.	TGTGCCAGCCGCAGAGTCCAGAACACTGAAGCTTTCTTT	CASRRVQNTEAFF
TRBV7-2	.	TRBJ1-2	.	TGTGCCAGCAGCTTAAGGCTTGGGGGTGGCTACACCTTC	CASSLRLGGGYTF
TRBV7-9	few	TRBJ2-7	TRBD1	TGTGCCAGCAGCTTAGTTTTGTCAGGGGGCTATTCTTTCGGTAACGAGCAGTACTTC	CASSLVLSGGYSFGNEQYF
TRBV12-3/TRBV12-4	many	TRBJ2-3	.	TGTGCCAGCAGTTTAGGGGGGGCAGCAGATACGCAGTATTTT	CASSLGGAADTQYF